This T cell receptor (beta chain) emerged from a study of T cell responses to AZD1222 COVID-19 vaccine. This CDR3 comprises 13 residues. Trimming pared 5 bases from V and 0 bases from J, leaving 8 bases between. CDR1 is SQVTM, CDR2 ANQGSEA, per germline. A word on this clone: Its antigen remains unidentified.

Sequencing used immunoSEQ multiplex PCR; TCRdb keeps in-frame clones, though not all of them. The sample contains about 160,000 clones, almost 90% of which appear only once. General study findings and limits: Spike-spanning, vaccine-associated CD4 TCRs were dominant at 160-218 and 743-854. Samples come after the peak T cell response, not at day 14.

The starting material was peripheral blood, obtained on day 0 of AZD1222 vaccination. The genes are TRBV29-1 and TRBJ1-3, with D hard to call. This TCR came from an adult in good health. The CDR3 DNA reads as TGCAGCGTTAACCTGAACTCTGGAAACACCATATATTTT. This encodes CSVNLNSGNTIYF.